The next 24 T cell receptor beta chains were all read from a single sample in a study of T cells after yellow fever vaccination (dated by TCRdb to between 2018 and 2021). Libraries were built with 5' RACE. Sequencer: Illumina HiSeq 2500. In TCRdb, the public reads were trimmed at Q25 with fastp and aligned with MiXCR, with productive beta chains retained. For every CDR3 protein sequence, its rows merge into one entry that carries the most common genes and DNA. In all, the sample holds roughly 500,000 distinct CDR3 sequences, and 15% to 20% of those were seen once. The ten largest clonotypes hold approximately 14% of the sample. The intended sense of this specimen's treatment or condition label: live attenuated yellow fever vaccine strain. The sample in question was PBMCs, obtained 15 days after the yellow fever booster vaccination. The source of these receptors is a man aged 25 to 40 who received the YFV17D yellow fever vaccine.

The chain is built from TRBV30 and TRBJ2-7; D assignment may be TRBD1 or TRBD2 (5 bases each). Trimming took off 2 bases at V and 0 bases at J, with 14 bases between the two ends. CDR3 length: 15 amino acids. Germline lookup yields CDR1 GTSNPN and CDR2 SVGIG (reference sequence). In DNA form, the CDR3 reads TGTGCCTGGAGTCCCTCCCTGGGGGTCTCCTACGAGCAGTACTTC. As protein: CAWSPSLGVSYEQYF.

This clonotype was seen only a few times. The chain employs TRBV7-9 and TRBJ1-5; no reliable D call. Trimming removed 4 bases from V and 8 bases from J, with 18 bases in between. Germline V lookup: CDR1 SEHNR, CDR2 FQNEAQ (reference sequence). The CDR3 totals 15 residues. The CDR3 loop reads CASSSGPHYHEPQHF. The CDR3 DNA reads as TGTGCCAGCAGCTCCGGACCACACTACCACGAGCCCCAGCATTTT.

The genes are TRBV7-9 and TRBJ2-3; 11 positions agree with TRBD2. Per the germline V gene, CDR1 is SEHNR and CDR2 is FQNEAQ (reference sequence). This CDR3 region has 16 residues. The J segment lost 0 bases and the V segment lost 5 bases, leaving 4 bases of the junction unmatched. CDR3 nucleotide sequence: TGTGCCAGCAGCCCCCTAGCGGGAGGCAGCACAGATACGCAGTATTTT. Amino acid sequence: CASSPLAGGSTDTQYF.

This clonotype was found a few times. The V gene is TRBV6-4, the J gene TRBJ2-1; D perhaps matches TRBD1 (5 bases). The germline gives CDR1 MRHNA, CDR2 SNTAGT. V was trimmed by 3 bases and J by 9 bases, leaving 12 bases between them. This CDR3 is 13 amino acids long. CDR3 coding DNA: TGTGCCAGCAGTGAAGGGGCCGTGGGTGAGCAGTTCTTC. Amino acid sequence: CASSEGAVGEQFF.

This clonotype was seen only a few times. The gene calls are TRBV6-2 or TRBV6-3 and TRBJ1-5; D uncertain. Germline CDR1 and CDR2: MNHEY and SVGEGT. With 0 bases removed from V and 1 base from J, the gap between germline ends came to 22 bases. This CDR3 is 20 amino acids long. CDR3 sequence: CASSYSSLQVRHLSNQPQHF. CDR3 DNA sequence: TGTGCCAGCAGTTACTCGAGTTTGCAGGTGCGGCATTTAAGCAATCAGCCCCAGCATTTT.

Only a few counts were recorded for this clonotype. This chain joins TRBV5-1 and TRBJ2-1; weak D call: TRBD1 (5 bases). This CDR3 is built from 12 residues. Trimming pared 8 bases from V and 8 bases from J, leaving 14 bases between. Per germline, CDR1 SGHRS and CDR2 YFSETQ. In DNA form, the CDR3 reads TGCGCCAGTCGGGTAGGGGTCGATGAGCAGTTCTTC. Encoded protein: CASRVGVDEQFF.

This clonotype was found a few times. V and J are TRBV2 and TRBJ1-2; no firm D call. Between the trimmed V and J ends, which lost 5 bases and 8 bases, there was a span of 9 bases. CDR1 and CDR2 (germline): SNHLY, FYNNEI. The CDR3 consists of 11 residues. CDR3 residues: CASSFPGGYTF. The CDR3 DNA reads TGTGCCAGCAGTTTTCCGGGAGGCTACACCTTC.

This clonotype has only a few counts. The V gene is TRBV20-1, the J gene TRBJ2-4; D gene uncertain. V lost 5 bases and J lost 2, with 4 bases in between. This CDR3 spans 11 amino acids. The germline V gene has CDR1 DFQATT and CDR2 SNEGSKA (reference sequence). The CDR3: CSAATKNIQYF. CDR3 coding DNA: TGCAGTGCTGCGACCAAAAACATTCAGTACTTC.

The sample holds a few counts of this clonotype. The J gene is TRBJ1-1, the V gene TRBV10-3; D call uncertain. Between the trimmed V and J ends, which lost 10 bases and 0 bases, there was a span of 15 bases. The germline CDR1 and CDR2 sequences are ENHRY and SYGVKD. The CDR3 covers 14 residues. CDR3 sequence (DNA): TGTGCCACGATCAAGGCCCAGCTGAACACTGAAGCTTTCTTT. The encoded protein is CATIKAQLNTEAFF.

There are a few counts of this clonotype. The chain uses TRBV5-1 and TRBJ2-7, with 9 bases aligning to TRBD2. Trimming at V came to 2 bases and at J to 1 base, leaving 4 bases not matched to a gene. Germline V gene lookup returns CDR1 SGHRS and CDR2 YFSETQ. CDR3 size: 15 residues. The CDR3 region has the DNA TGCGCCAGCAGCTTTAGCGGGAGCCCATCCTACGAGCAGTACTTC. Its protein is CASSFSGSPSYEQYF. Combining the CDR3 with reference TRBV5-1 and TRBJ2-7 gives the whole variable domain KAGVTQTPRYLIKTRGQQVTLSCSPISGHRSVSWYQQTPGQGLQFLFEYFSETQRNKGNFPGRFSGRQFSNSRSEMNVSTLELGDSALYLCASSFSGSPSYEQYFGPGTRLTVT.

In this sample, this clonotype turned up a few times. This chain uses TRBV5-4 with TRBJ2-1; 11 nucleotides line up with TRBD2. CDR1 and CDR2 from the germline V gene are SGHNT and YYREEE (reference sequence). V shed 3 bases and J 2 bases; nucleotides not matched to a gene: 13. The CDR3 covers 19 residues. In nucleotides, the CDR3 is TGTGCCAGCAGCTCCCCGGGGACTAGCGGAAGATTGACCTACAATGAGCAGTTCTTC. Translated, it gives CASSSPGTSGRLTYNEQFF.

The table lists this clonotype with a few counts. The CDR3 loop is CASSLAVKGIAGKLFF. CDR3 DNA: TGTGCCAGCAGTTTAGCGGTGAAAGGGATTGCTGGAAAACTGTTTTTT. V gene TRBV12-3 or TRBV12-4 combines with J gene TRBJ1-4; D not certain. This CDR3 contains 16 residues. The germline V and J ends were trimmed by 0 bases and 10 bases, with 18 bases remaining between them.

The chain has TRBV5-1 and TRBJ2-7; no clear D. Germline CDR1 is SGHRS and CDR2 is YFSETQ. CDR3 length: 14 residues. V gave up 4 bases and J gave up 0 bases, with 11 bases separating them. CDR3 nucleotides: TGCGCCAGCAGCCGGATACCCGACTCCTACGAGCAGTACTTC. Protein: CASSRIPDSYEQYF.

This clonotype came up a few times. The chain is built from TRBV20-1 and TRBJ2-7; D possibly corresponds to TRBD2 (6 bases). Trimming shortened V by 2 bases and J by 4 bases, and 15 bases separated the two germline ends. This CDR3 has 14 residues. The germline gives CDR1 DFQATT, CDR2 SNEGSKA (reference sequence). The CDR3, as DNA: TGCAGTGCTAGACCCGATGGGGCGGGGTACGAGCAGTACTTC. Amino acids: CSARPDGAGYEQYF.

CDR3 sequence: CASSLTMGTIYF. The DNA of the CDR3 is TGTGCCAGCAGCCTTACTATGGGCACCATATATTTT. The chain carries TRBV7-9 and TRBJ1-3; D call uncertain. V gave up 5 bases and J gave up 9 bases, with 11 bases separating them. The V gene's germline CDR1 is SEHNR and CDR2 FQNEAQ (reference sequence). The CDR3 is 12 residues long.

The chain combines TRBV20-1 with TRBJ2-3; 9 bases are a match to TRBD2. Unmatched junction bases numbered 3, after V lost 7 bases and J lost 1 base. Per the germline V gene, CDR1 is DFQATT and CDR2 is SNEGSKA (reference sequence). The CDR3 contains 13 residues. The CDR3 DNA is TGCAGTGGGAGGACTAGCGGCACAGATACGCAGTATTTT. This gives the protein CSGRTSGTDTQYF.

J is TRBJ2-7 and V is TRBV4-2, with D unresolved. With 1 base removed from V and 5 bases from J, the gap between germline ends came to 12 bases. The CDR3 extends over 14 amino acids. CDR1 and CDR2 from the germline V gene are LGHNA and YNFKEQ. DNA for the CDR3: TGTGCCAGCAGCCAAGGTCCGGAAGGTGACGAGCAGTACTTC. Its translation is CASSQGPEGDEQYF.

This clonotype was seen a handful of times. The chain has TRBV12-3 or TRBV12-4 and TRBJ2-4; no firm D call. This CDR3 is built from 15 residues. Trimming removed 3 bases from V and 0 bases from J, with 9 bases in between. This chain's CDR3 is CASSFDTLAKNIQYF. The CDR3 bases are TGTGCCAGCAGTTTCGACACGCTAGCCAAAAACATTCAGTACTTC.

The rearrangement uses TRBV4-3 and TRBJ1-1; D unresolved. The CDR3 loop spans 14 amino acids. CDR1 is LGHNA and CDR2 is YSLEER in the germline V gene. V was pared by 0 bases and J by 11 bases, with 16 bases between. This CDR3 is CASSQDFLNVVAFF. CDR3 DNA: TGCGCCAGCAGCCAAGATTTCCTCAACGTAGTTGCTTTCTTT.

The rearrangement links TRBV15 to TRBJ2-5, with D uncertain. The CDR3 has 15 residues. Germline V CDR1 and CDR2: LNHNV, YYDKDF (reference sequence). V was cut by 0 bases and J by 0 bases, with 8 bases left in between. CDR3 residues: CATSRDQRYQETQYF. CDR3 bases: TGTGCCACCAGCAGAGACCAGCGATACCAAGAGACCCAGTACTTC.

This clonotype turned up a few times. The chain combines TRBV9 with TRBJ2-5, with D hard to call. Germline loops: CDR1 SGDLS, CDR2 YYNGEE. The CDR3 is 15 amino acids. V lost 2 bases and J 0 bases, leaving 11 bases between the germline ends. The CDR3 protein is CASSVLGLNQETQYF. In nucleotides, the CDR3 is TGTGCCAGCAGCGTCCTAGGGCTCAACCAAGAGACCCAGTACTTC.

This clonotype appeared a few times. The rearrangement joins TRBV29-1 to TRBJ2-3; D gene ambiguous. V was cut by 7 bases and J by 1 base, with 6 bases left in between. Germline V gives CDR1 SQVTM, CDR2 ANQGSEA. The CDR3 is made up of 11 amino acids. CDR3 in amino acids: CSGLGTDTQYF. CDR3 DNA: TGCAGCGGTCTGGGCACAGATACGCAGTATTTT.

This clonotype was observed a few times. The gene calls are TRBV11-2 and TRBJ2-1, with 7 positions matching TRBD1. The CDR3 is 13 residues long. V trimming: 5 bases; J trimming: 8 bases; junction bases outside the gene matches: 6. Germline assignment: CDR1 SGHAT and CDR2 FQNNGV. The CDR3 loop is CASSITGVDEQFF. The CDR3 nucleotides are TGTGCCAGCAGCATTACAGGGGTGGATGAGCAGTTCTTC.

The table lists this clonotype with a few counts. The rearrangement uses TRBV5-1 and TRBJ1-4, with unresolved D. CDR1 is SGHRS, CDR2 YFSETQ, per germline. V lost 0 bases and J lost 4, with 7 bases in between. The CDR3 is 14 amino acids. The CDR3 DNA sequence: TGCGCCAGCAGCTTGGCTCATGTTAATGAAAAACTGTTTTTT. As protein: CASSLAHVNEKLFF.